The entry below gives a single T cell receptor beta chain sequence along with its context. As yet, its antigen is unknown. The sample comes from a study of CD8 T cells in ankylosing spondylitis. Study results and limitations: Several highly homologous variants made up a TCR beta motif, and this motif appeared characteristic of ankylosing spondylitis blood.

Via MiXCR, TCRdb re-called the 5' RACE reads, giving one row per CDR3 protein. This sample yields fewer than 550,000 distinct CDR3 sequences, of which approximately 5% are seen a single time; around 3.6% belongs to the top ten. The CDR3 is made up of 17 amino acids. V was clipped by 0 bases and J by 10 bases; unmatched bases: 11. Per germline, CDR1 SGHTA and CDR2 FQGNSA. This clonotype originated in a male donor with ankylosing spondylitis. Sequencing was performed on blood, either unsorted or a sorted T cell fraction (not recorded which). The chain couples TRBV7-2 to TRBJ2-7; 14 bases line up with TRBD2. CDR3 sequence (DNA): TGTGCCAGCAGCTTAGCTCCCGGGACTAGCGGGAGCCCCGATCAGTACTTC. Its translation is CASSLAPGTSGSPDQYF.